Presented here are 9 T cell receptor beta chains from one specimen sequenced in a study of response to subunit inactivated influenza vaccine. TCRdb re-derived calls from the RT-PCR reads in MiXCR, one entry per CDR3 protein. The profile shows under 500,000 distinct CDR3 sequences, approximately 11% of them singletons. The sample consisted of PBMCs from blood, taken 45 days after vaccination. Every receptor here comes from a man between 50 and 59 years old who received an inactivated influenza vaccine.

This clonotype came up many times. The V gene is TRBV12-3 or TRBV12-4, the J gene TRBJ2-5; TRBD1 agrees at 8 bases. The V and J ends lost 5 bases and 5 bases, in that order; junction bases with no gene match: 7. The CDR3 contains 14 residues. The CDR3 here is CASSPPGTGETQYF. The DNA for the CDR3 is TGTGCCAGCAGTCCACCCGGGACAGGCGAGACCCAGTACTTC.

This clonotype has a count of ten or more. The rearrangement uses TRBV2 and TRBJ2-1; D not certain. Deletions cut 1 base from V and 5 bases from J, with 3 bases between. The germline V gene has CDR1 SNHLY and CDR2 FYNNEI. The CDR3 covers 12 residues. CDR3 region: CASSEENNEQFF. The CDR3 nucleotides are TGTGCCAGCAGTGAAGAGAACAATGAGCAGTTCTTC.

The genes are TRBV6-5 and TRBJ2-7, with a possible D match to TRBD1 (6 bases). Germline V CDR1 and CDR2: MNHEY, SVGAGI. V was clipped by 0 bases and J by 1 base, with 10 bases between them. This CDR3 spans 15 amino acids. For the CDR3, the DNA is TGTGCCAGCAGTTACTCGAGGACAGAGTCCTACGAGCAGTACTTC. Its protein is CASSYSRTESYEQYF.

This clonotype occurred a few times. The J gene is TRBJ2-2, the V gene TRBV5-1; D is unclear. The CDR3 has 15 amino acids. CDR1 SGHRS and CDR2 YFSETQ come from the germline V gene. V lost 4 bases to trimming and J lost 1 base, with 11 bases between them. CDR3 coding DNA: TGCGCCAGCAGCACGTCCCAGGAGAACACCGGGGAGCTGTTTTTT. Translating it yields CASSTSQENTGELFF.

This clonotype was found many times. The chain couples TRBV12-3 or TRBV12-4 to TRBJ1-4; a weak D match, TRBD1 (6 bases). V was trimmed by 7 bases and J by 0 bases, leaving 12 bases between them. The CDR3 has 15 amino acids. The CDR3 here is CASNRDGATNEKLFF. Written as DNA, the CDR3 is TGTGCCAGCAACAGGGACGGGGCAACTAATGAAAAACTGTTTTTT.

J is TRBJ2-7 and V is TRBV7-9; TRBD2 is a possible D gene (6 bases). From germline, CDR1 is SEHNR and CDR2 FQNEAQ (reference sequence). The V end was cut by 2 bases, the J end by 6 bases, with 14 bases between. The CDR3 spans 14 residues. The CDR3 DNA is TGTGCCAGCAGCTTACCCGGCCTGCGGGGCGAGCAGTACTTC. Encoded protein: CASSLPGLRGEQYF.

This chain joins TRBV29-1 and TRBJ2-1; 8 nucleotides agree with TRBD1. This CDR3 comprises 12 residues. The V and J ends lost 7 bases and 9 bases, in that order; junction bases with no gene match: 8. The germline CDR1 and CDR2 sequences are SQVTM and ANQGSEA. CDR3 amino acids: CSGGQGEGEQFF. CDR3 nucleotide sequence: TGCAGCGGAGGACAGGGCGAGGGTGAGCAGTTCTTC.

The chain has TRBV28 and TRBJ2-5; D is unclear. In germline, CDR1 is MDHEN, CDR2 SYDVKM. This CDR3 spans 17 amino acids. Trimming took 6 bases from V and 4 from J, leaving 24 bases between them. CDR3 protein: CASSLIFGSRRGETQYF. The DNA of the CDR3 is TGTGCCAGCAGCCTTATCTTTGGATCCCGGAGAGGAGAGACCCAGTACTTC.

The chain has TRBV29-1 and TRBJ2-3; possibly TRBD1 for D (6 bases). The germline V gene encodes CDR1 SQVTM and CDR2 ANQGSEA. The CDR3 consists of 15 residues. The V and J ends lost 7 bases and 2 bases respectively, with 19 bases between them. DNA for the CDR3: TGCAGCGGAGGGGCAGGGGACGAATACACAGATACGCAGTATTTT. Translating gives CSGGAGDEYTDTQYF.